This TCR beta chain appears in the sequencing data of a study of blood T cell repertoires in COVID-19. For the study at large: PBMCs, B-cell-depleted T cells, or T cells provided the cDNA or gDNA that made up the material.

Trimming took 0 bases from V and 5 from J, leaving 10 bases between them. The CDR3 covers 15 residues. Germline V gives CDR1 LGHNA, CDR2 YSLEER. This clone was recorded only once. In the original workflow: Amplification from reference gene primers served as the basis for estimated nucleated cell counts. Generated by immunoSEQ multiplex PCR, the TCRdb table keeps only in-frame clones and is missing some. Clone size and V and J calls were adopted from that table, with D and trimming inferred from the DNA. The data hold some 74,000 clones, with roughly 80% observed a single time. This chain joins TRBV4-3 and TRBJ1-4; tentative D call: TRBD1 (6 bases). This receptor was obtained from a woman of 80 years or more with active or convalescent COVID-19. The sample taken for sequencing was peripheral blood. Written as DNA, the CDR3 is TGCGCCAGCAGCCAAGATTACAGGGTGAATGAAAAACTGTTTTTT. Protein product: CASSQDYRVNEKLFF.